These 2 T cell receptor beta chains came from one sample sequenced in a study of glioma-infiltrating T cells after dendritic cell vaccination. Specified time point: after dendritic cell vaccination, including at tumor progression/relapse. Repertoires were generated with immunoSEQ multiplex PCR, while TCRdb's copy carries only in-frame clones and drops some. The table has some 91,000 clones, approximately 80% seen once; the top ten hold roughly 2.1%. The sequenced sample was blood, obtained after dendritic cell vaccination. The receptor set was obtained from a human donor with glioblastoma.

This clone was detected once. The chain has TRBV19 and TRBJ1-2; 7 bases line up with TRBD1. Germline V lookup: CDR1 LNHDA, CDR2 SQIVND (reference sequence). The CDR3 length is 15 residues. Losses at the gene ends were 5 bases for V and 8 bases for J; bases not matched to a gene: 14. CDR3 nucleotides: TGTGCCAGTAGTCCGCGTGACAGGGCGAGGCGAGGCTACACCTTC. Protein: CASSPRDRARRGYTF.

This clone was seen a single time. This sequence joins TRBV10-2 and TRBJ2-3, with 10 bases identical to TRBD2. Germline V gene sequence: CDR1 WSHSY, CDR2 SAAADI. V lost 3 bases, J lost 3 bases, and 6 bases stayed unmatched. The CDR3 is made up of 16 amino acids. In DNA, the CDR3 is TGCGCCAGCAGTGAAAAACTAGCGGGGATTACAGATACGCAGTATTTT. It yields the protein CASSEKLAGITDTQYF.